What follows is one T cell receptor beta chain and its context. These data are taken from a study of T-cell reconstitution after alpha-beta-depleted transplantation in children. Preparation of the TCRbeta library used unique molecular identifiers. Using its own MiXCR run on the PCR reads, TCRdb lists one record per CDR3 protein. Among 640,000 or so distinct CDR3 sequences listed, approximately 16% were seen once. Looked up from germline, CDR1 is ENHRY and CDR2 is SYGVKD. V dropped 0 bases and J dropped 3 bases, with 11 bases sitting between them. The CDR3 has 16 residues. The V call is TRBV10-3, the J call TRBJ2-2, with D unresolved. This receptor was identified in a human donor who donated a stem cell graft to a child with acute myeloid leukemia. The starting material was PBMCs from the stem cell graft donor, obtained from the stem cell graft. CDR3: CAISESTSTHTGELFF. CDR3 nucleotides: TGTGCCATCAGTGAGTCGACCAGTACGCACACCGGGGAGCTGTTTTTT.